This T cell receptor (beta chain) was recovered during a study of technical replicates of blood from a handful of donors. Clones were read by immunoSEQ multiplex PCR, and TCRdb kept only the in-frame ones, dropping some. The sample lists approximately 89,000 clones; 85% to 95% were seen once. This CDR3 comprises 16 residues. Germline assignment: CDR1 SGHTA and CDR2 FQGNSA. Trimming cost V 2 bases and J 12 bases; bases outside gene matches: 16. The sample comprised T cells isolated from PBMCs. V and J are TRBV7-2 and TRBJ2-1; 7 bases fit TRBD2. The source of this sequence is a human donor in good health. In DNA, the CDR3 is TGTGCCAGCAGCTTACCGAGGGAGGGGAGAGAATGGGGGCAGTTCTTC. Its translation is CASSLPREGREWGQFF.